Below, 32 T cell receptor beta chains from the same sample are listed, as sequenced in a study of blood T cell repertoires in COVID-19. Libraries were prepared by immunoSEQ multiplex PCR; TCRdb keeps only in-frame clonotypes and omits some of them. The repertoire holds fewer than 250,000 clones, with approximately 90% as singletons. Sequencing input: peripheral blood. These receptors came from a man aged 55 to 70 with COVID-19, enrolled during active disease.

The J gene is TRBJ1-5, the V gene TRBV27; a weak D match, TRBD1 (5 bases). The germline V gene encodes CDR1 MNHEY and CDR2 SMNVEV (reference sequence). The V and J ends lost 0 bases and 10 bases respectively, with 16 bases between them. The CDR3 length is 15 residues. The CDR3: CASSLSGTQREPQHF. CDR3 nucleotides: TGTGCCAGCAGTTTATCAGGGACTCAAAGAGAACCCCAGCATTTT.

The chain couples TRBV6-1 to TRBJ2-3; no clear D. Looked up from germline, CDR1 is MNHNS and CDR2 is SASEGT. The CDR3 totals 16 residues. Trimming shortened V by 2 bases and J by 2 bases, and 14 bases separated the two germline ends. The CDR3 nucleotides read TGTGCCAGCAGTGAATATCCAAGAGCCCCCACAGATACGCAGTATTTT. Its protein product is CASSEYPRAPTDTQYF.

The CDR3 loop reads CASSPTSETGELFF. CDR3 nucleotide sequence: TGTGCCAGCAGCCCTACTAGCGAGACCGGGGAGCTGTTTTTT. The gene calls are TRBV7-2 and TRBJ2-2; TRBD2 aligns across 7 bases. The V gene's germline CDR1 is SGHTA and CDR2 FQGNSA. V lost 5 bases to trimming and J lost 5 bases; unmatched junction nucleotides: 5. CDR3 length equals 14 residues.

The V gene is TRBV10-3, the J gene TRBJ2-1, with TRBD2 as a possible D gene (5 bases). V was clipped by 3 bases and J by 10 bases, with 10 bases between them. Germline values: CDR1 ENHRY, CDR2 SYGVKD. The CDR3 length is 12 residues. CDR3 sequence reads: CAISDERVEQFF. CDR3 coding DNA: TGTGCCATCAGTGACGAGAGGGTAGAGCAGTTCTTC.

The genes are TRBV28 and TRBJ1-6; 7 bases agree with TRBD1. CDR1 is MDHEN, CDR2 SYDVKM, per germline. The ends lost 6 bases at V and 4 bases at J; junction bases unmatched: 6. The length of the CDR3 is 15 residues. CDR3 residues: CASRPGQSYNSPLHF. The CDR3 region has the DNA TGTGCCAGCAGACCGGGACAGTCTTATAATTCACCCCTCCACTTT.

The J gene is TRBJ1-5, the V gene TRBV6-5; 10 bases fit TRBD1. V dropped 6 bases and J dropped 6; count of bases not matched to a gene: 8. CDR1 is MNHEY and CDR2 is SVGAGI in the germline V gene. This CDR3 is built from 15 residues. The CDR3 loop is CASRAGTGDFQPQHF. The CDR3 region has the DNA TGTGCCAGCAGGGCCGGGACAGGGGATTTTCAGCCCCAGCATTTT.

The CDR3 region has the DNA TGTGCCAGCTCACCATTCAGGGTAGCCTACAATGAGCAGTTCTTC. Its protein product is CASSPFRVAYNEQFF. The chain carries TRBV18 and TRBJ2-1, with D perhaps matching TRBD1 (5 bases). The CDR3 is made up of 15 amino acids. V was pared by 2 bases and J by 2 bases, with 10 bases between. Germline V lookup: CDR1 KGHSH, CDR2 LQKENI.

The J gene is TRBJ1-1, the V gene TRBV5-1, with D uncertain. The germline V gene encodes CDR1 SGHRS and CDR2 YFSETQ. This CDR3 region has 15 residues. Trimming removed 4 bases from V and 0 bases from J, with 13 bases in between. The CDR3, as DNA: TGCGCCAGCAGCCGGGGAGCTCTTATGAACACTGAAGCTTTCTTT. This codes for CASSRGALMNTEAFF.

This rearrangement joins TRBV3-1 (or the pseudogene TRBV3-2) to TRBJ1-6; 7 nucleotides agree with TRBD1. CDR3 length: 14 residues. Trimming at V came to 3 bases and at J to 9 bases, leaving 5 bases not matched to a gene. In germline, CDR1 is LGHDT, CDR2 YNNKEL (reference sequence). The CDR3, as DNA: TGTGCCAGCAGCCAGGTAAACAGGGGTTCACCCCTCCACTTT. This codes for CASSQVNRGSPLHF.

V and J are TRBV7-3 and TRBJ2-1; D is unresolved. The V gene's germline CDR1 is SGHTA and CDR2 FQGTGA. The CDR3 spans 14 residues. V was pared by 4 bases and J by 0 bases, with 7 bases between. CDR3 sequence (DNA): TGTGCCAGCAGCTCCACGAGCTCCTACAATGAGCAGTTCTTC. Residues: CASSSTSSYNEQFF.

The V and J genes are TRBV4-1 and TRBJ1-5; tentatively, D is TRBD1 (6 bases). V lost 4 bases and J lost 7, with 11 bases in between. The CDR3 extends over 13 amino acids. Germline CDR1 MGHRA, CDR2 YSYEKL. This CDR3 reads CASSRNRDQPQHF. The CDR3 DNA reads TGCGCCAGCAGCCGAAACAGGGACCAGCCCCAGCATTTT.

The genes are TRBV5-6 and TRBJ1-5, with 10 bases lining up with TRBD1. In germline, CDR1 is SGHDT, CDR2 YYEEEE. This CDR3 spans 18 amino acids. With V trimmed by 3 bases and J by 1 base, 10 bases remained unmatched. Here the CDR3 DNA reads TGTGCCAGCAGCTCAAGTGGGGACAGGGGCCGAAGCAATCAGCCCCAGCATTTT. This translates into CASSSSGDRGRSNQPQHF.

The rearrangement joins TRBV5-8 to TRBJ1-2; 10 bases are shared with TRBD1. V was clipped by 4 bases and J by 4 bases; unmatched bases: 4. Germline lookup yields CDR1 SGHTS and CDR2 YDEGEE. This CDR3 is built from 14 residues. The CDR3 sequence is CASSRDRGIYGYTF. The CDR3 bases are TGTGCCAGCAGCCGGGACAGGGGTATCTATGGCTACACCTTC.

The chain employs TRBV18 and TRBJ2-1, with 9 bases matching TRBD1. Germline V lookup: CDR1 KGHSH, CDR2 LQKENI. This CDR3 spans 15 amino acids. The trim removed 3 bases at V and 6 bases at J, leaving 6 bases unmatched. Written as DNA, the CDR3 is TGTGCCAGCTCACCCGGGACAGGGAGTATCAATGAGCAGTTCTTC. Its translation: CASSPGTGSINEQFF.

The chain combines TRBV18 with TRBJ2-6; D uncertain. Trimming took off 2 bases at V and 0 bases at J, with 8 bases between the two ends. The germline V gene has CDR1 KGHSH and CDR2 LQKENI. The CDR3 is made up of 16 amino acids. The CDR3 loop is CASSPSASSGANVLTF. The DNA for the CDR3 is TGTGCCAGCTCACCATCCGCTAGCTCTGGGGCCAACGTCCTGACTTTC.

The table lists this clone with a few counts. V usage is TRBV19 and J usage is TRBJ2-2; 10 bases are shared with TRBD2. V dropped 4 bases and J dropped 4; count of bases not matched to a gene: 12. The CDR3 has 18 amino acids. CDR1 is LNHDA and CDR2 is SQIVND in the germline V gene (reference sequence). CDR3 in DNA: TGTGCCAGTAGTACCAAGAGACCTAGCGGGAGAGGCACCGGGGAGCTGTTTTTT. Its translation is CASSTKRPSGRGTGELFF.

The rearrangement joins TRBV9 to TRBJ2-5; D perhaps matches TRBD1 (6 bases). CDR3 size: 14 residues. Per the germline V gene, CDR1 is SGDLS and CDR2 is YYNGEE. Trimming took off 0 bases at V and 5 bases at J, with 11 bases between the two ends. The CDR3: CASSVVDRAETQYF. The DNA of the CDR3 is TGTGCCAGCAGCGTAGTGGACAGAGCTGAGACCCAGTACTTC.

The chain links TRBV6-5 to TRBJ2-7, with D tentatively TRBD1 (5 bases). Germline values: CDR1 MNHEY, CDR2 SVGAGI. The V gene lost 6 bases and the J gene lost 3 bases, with 12 bases spanning the gap. The CDR3 spans 13 residues. The CDR3 DNA reads as TGTGCCAGCAGGGGGTCTACAGGCTACGAGCAGTACTTC. Its protein product is CASRGSTGYEQYF.

V is TRBV7-9 and J is TRBJ2-1; D unclear. Germline V CDR1 and CDR2: SEHNR, FQNEAQ (reference sequence). V gave up 2 bases and J gave up 7 bases, with 12 bases separating them. The CDR3 length is 14 residues. CDR3 nucleotides: TGTGCCAGCAGCTTATCGTTTTCCTCGAATGAGCAGTTCTTC. Protein: CASSLSFSSNEQFF.

CDR3: CASSLAGVTGTLHF. CDR3 DNA: TGCGCCAGCAGCTTGGCAGGCGTAACCGGCACCCTCCACTTT. The rearrangement uses TRBV5-1 and TRBJ1-6; D remains unclear. This CDR3 region has 14 residues. Germline V gives CDR1 SGHRS, CDR2 YFSETQ. Trimming removed 0 bases from V and 14 bases from J, with 15 bases in between.

The chain joins TRBV9 to TRBJ2-2; D gene uncertain. Germline loops: CDR1 SGDLS, CDR2 YYNGEE. The CDR3 length is 16 residues. V gave up 0 bases and J gave up 2 bases, with 11 bases separating them. As DNA, the CDR3 is TGTGCCAGCAGCGTAGGTCCAGAATCCAACACCGGGGAGCTGTTTTTT. This codes for CASSVGPESNTGELFF.

Only one count was recorded for this clone. The chain links TRBV7-3 to TRBJ2-1, with 8 bases lining up with TRBD2. The J segment lost 6 bases and the V segment lost 2 bases, leaving 3 bases of the junction unmatched. Germline V gives CDR1 SGHTA, CDR2 FQGTGA. This CDR3 contains 14 residues. CDR3 nucleotide sequence: TGTGCCAGCAGCTTAGGGACTAGAAGCAATGAGCAGTTCTTC. Amino acid sequence: CASSLGTRSNEQFF.

CDR3 coding DNA: TGTGCCTGGAGTGTACTAAGTGGGAGGAACACTGAAGCTTTCTTT. Amino acids: CAWSVLSGRNTEAFF. The rearrangement joins TRBV30 to TRBJ1-1; no definite D call. The CDR3 is made up of 15 amino acids. Germline assignment: CDR1 GTSNPN and CDR2 SVGIG (reference sequence). V dropped 0 bases and J dropped 1 base, with 12 bases sitting between them.

The CDR3 DNA is TGTGCCAGCAGTTTTACCAGGTTGAACACCGGGGAGCTGTTTTTT. Its translation is CASSFTRLNTGELFF. The chain links TRBV27 to TRBJ2-2, with D unclear. The CDR3 has 15 residues. The V end was cut by 3 bases, the J end by 1 base, with 9 bases between. Germline V gives CDR1 MNHEY, CDR2 SMNVEV (reference sequence).

The rearrangement joins TRBV27 to TRBJ1-2, with 11 bases matching TRBD1. The CDR3 runs 15 residues. The J segment lost 5 bases and the V segment lost 3 bases, leaving 5 bases of the junction unmatched. CDR1 MNHEY and CDR2 SMNVEV come from the germline V gene (reference sequence). The CDR3 region is CASSLVWDRGYGYTF. The DNA of the CDR3 is TGTGCCAGCAGTTTGGTTTGGGACAGGGGGTATGGCTACACCTTC.

This clone appeared a single time. The chain combines TRBV5-6 with TRBJ2-5; the D is unclear. V was shortened by 6 bases and J by 0 bases, with 15 bases between the two germline ends. The CDR3 totals 15 residues. From germline, CDR1 is SGHDT and CDR2 YYEEEE. The CDR3 DNA sequence: TGTGCCAGCACCACGGCGGCAGAGTACCAAGAGACCCAGTACTTC. It codes for CASTTAAEYQETQYF.

The V call is TRBV9, the J call TRBJ2-3; D remains unclear. Trimming cost V 4 bases and J 3 bases, with 3 bases left between them. The CDR3 is made up of 11 amino acids. Looked up from germline, CDR1 is SGDLS and CDR2 is YYNGEE. The CDR3 nucleotides are TGTGCCAGCAGCCAAACAGATACGCAGTATTTT. The encoded protein is CASSQTDTQYF.

This chain links TRBV10-3 with TRBJ2-1, with D perhaps TRBD2 (5 bases). In germline, CDR1 is ENHRY, CDR2 SYGVKD. CDR3 length equals 13 residues. V was cut by 7 bases and J by 8 bases, with 15 bases left in between. CDR3 DNA sequence: TGTGCCATCACCCGGACTGGGCACGATGAGCAGTTCTTC. Protein sequence: CAITRTGHDEQFF.

Here the CDR3 DNA reads TGTGCCAGTAGACCCAGACAGGACAATCAGCCCCAGCATTTT. This encodes CASRPRQDNQPQHF. This sequence joins TRBV19 and TRBJ1-5; the D gene is possibly TRBD1 (6 bases). This CDR3 has 14 amino acids. In germline, CDR1 is LNHDA, CDR2 SQIVND (reference sequence). Trimming removed 6 bases from V and 3 bases from J, with 12 bases in between.

V usage is TRBV7-9 and J usage is TRBJ1-2; D perhaps matches TRBD1 (5 bases). Germline assignment: CDR1 SEHNR and CDR2 FQNEAQ (reference sequence). V was trimmed by 2 bases and J by 0 bases, leaving 10 bases between them. The CDR3 extends over 15 amino acids. CDR3 bases: TGTGCCAGCAGCTTACGGGGGGTTTCTAACTATGGCTACACCTTC. Its protein product is CASSLRGVSNYGYTF.

In its sample, this clone was seen once. V gene TRBV6-5 combines with J gene TRBJ1-4; 10 bases match TRBD1. The CDR3 sequence is 15 residues long. Germline-derived CDR1 and CDR2 are MNHEY and SVGAGI. V gave up 6 bases and J gave up 7 bases; unmatched junction bases: 8. The CDR3 DNA reads TGTGCCAGCAGACCGACAGGGGGCGCAAGTGAAAAACTGTTTTTT. Encoded protein: CASRPTGGASEKLFF.

The V and J genes are TRBV9 and TRBJ1-4, with a weak D call TRBD1 (6 bases). Germline lookup yields CDR1 SGDLS and CDR2 YYNGEE. CDR3 length: 15 amino acids. V was trimmed by 0 bases and J by 3 bases, leaving 9 bases between them. In nucleotides, the CDR3 is TGTGCCAGCAGCGTAGATGGACAGCCTAATGAAAAACTGTTTTTT. This gives the protein CASSVDGQPNEKLFF. Complete variable domain (other parts from reference TRBV9 and TRBJ1-4): DSGVTQTPKHLITATGQRVTLRCSPRSGDLSVYWYQQSLDQGLQFLIQYYNGEERAKGNILERFSAQQFPDLHSELNLSSLELGDSALYFCASSVDGQPNEKLFFGSGTQLSVL.